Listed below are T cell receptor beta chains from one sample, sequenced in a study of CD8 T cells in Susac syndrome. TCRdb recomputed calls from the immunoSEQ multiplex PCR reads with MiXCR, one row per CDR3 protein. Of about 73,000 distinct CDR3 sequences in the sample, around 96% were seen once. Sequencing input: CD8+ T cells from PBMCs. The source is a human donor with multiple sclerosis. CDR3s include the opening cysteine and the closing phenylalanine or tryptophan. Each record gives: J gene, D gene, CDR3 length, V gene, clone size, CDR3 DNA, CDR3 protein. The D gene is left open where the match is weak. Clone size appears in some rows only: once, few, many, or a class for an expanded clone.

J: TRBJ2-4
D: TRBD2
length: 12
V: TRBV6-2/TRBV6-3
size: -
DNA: TGTGCCAGCAGTTACGGGGGGGGGTCGGAGTTCTTC
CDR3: CASSYGGGSEFF

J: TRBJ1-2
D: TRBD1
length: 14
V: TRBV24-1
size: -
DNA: TGTGCCACCAGTGATTCGGAACAGGGGTATGGCTACACCTTC
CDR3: CATSDSEQGYGYTF

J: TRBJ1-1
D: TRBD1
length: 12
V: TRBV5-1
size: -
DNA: TGCGCCAGCAGCCCTAGTGGGACAGAGGTTTTCTTT
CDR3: CASSPSGTEVFF

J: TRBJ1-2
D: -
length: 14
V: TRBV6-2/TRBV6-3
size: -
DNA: TGTGCCAGCACCCGGACCGGTTTTGGCTATGGCTACACCTTC
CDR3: CASTRTGFGYGYTF

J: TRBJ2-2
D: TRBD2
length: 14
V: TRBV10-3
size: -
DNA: TGTGCCACCGAGCGGGAGGGCATTACCGGGGAGCTGTTTTTT
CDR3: CATEREGITGELFF

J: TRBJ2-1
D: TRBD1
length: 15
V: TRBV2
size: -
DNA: TGTGCCAGCATCATAGACAGGGTCATCTACAATGAGCAGTTCTTC
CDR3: CASIIDRVIYNEQFF

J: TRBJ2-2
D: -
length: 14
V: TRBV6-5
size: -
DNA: TGTGCCAGCAGTTACTCCCCCCCCTCCGGGGAGCTGTTTTTT
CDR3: CASSYSPPSGELFF

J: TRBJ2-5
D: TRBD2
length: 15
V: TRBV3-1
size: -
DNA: TGTGCCAGCAGCCCCACTAGCGGGTACCAAGAGACCCAGTACTTC
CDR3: CASSPTSGYQETQYF

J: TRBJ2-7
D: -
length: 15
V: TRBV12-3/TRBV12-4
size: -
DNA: TGTGCCAGCAGTCGGGCTCTTGGGGGGCAATACGAGCAGTACTTC
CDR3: CASSRALGGQYEQYF

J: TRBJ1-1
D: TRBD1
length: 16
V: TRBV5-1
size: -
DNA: TGCGCCAGCAGCTCATCTTCGACAGGGAGGAACACTGAAGCTTTCTTT
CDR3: CASSSSSTGRNTEAFF

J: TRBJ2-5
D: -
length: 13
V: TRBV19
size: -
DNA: TGTGCCAGTAGTATGTCCCCGCAAGAGACCCAGTACTTC
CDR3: CASSMSPQETQYF

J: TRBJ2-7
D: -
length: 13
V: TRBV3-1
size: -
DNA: TGTGCCAGCAGCCCCGGACTGATCTACGAGCAGTACTTC
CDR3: CASSPGLIYEQYF

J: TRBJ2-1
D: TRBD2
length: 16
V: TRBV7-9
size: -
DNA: TGTGCCAGCAGCCCCCTACTAGCGGGAAAGTTCGATGAGCAGTTCTTC
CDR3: CASSPLLAGKFDEQFF

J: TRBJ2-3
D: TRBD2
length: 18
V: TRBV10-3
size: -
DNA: TGTGCCATCAGTAAGACCTCCCTAGCGGGGGGGAGCACAGATACGCAGTATTTT
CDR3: CAISKTSLAGGSTDTQYF

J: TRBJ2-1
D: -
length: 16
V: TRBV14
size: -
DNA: TGTGCCAGCAGCCAAGGTCTAGCGCCTCCCTACAATGAGCAGTTCTTC
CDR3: CASSQGLAPPYNEQFF

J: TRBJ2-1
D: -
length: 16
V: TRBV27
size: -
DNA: TGTGCCAGCAGTCCCTTTAGCGGACACTCCTACAATGAGCAGTTCTTC
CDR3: CASSPFSGHSYNEQFF

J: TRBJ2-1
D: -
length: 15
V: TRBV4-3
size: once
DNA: TGCGCCAGCAGCCAAGGCCTGGTGGCCTACAATGAGCAGTTCTTC
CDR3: CASSQGLVAYNEQFF

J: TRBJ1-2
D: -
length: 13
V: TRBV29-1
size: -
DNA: TGCAGCGCGGCCGTGACGGGGGACGGTGGCTACACCTTC
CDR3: CSAAVTGDGGYTF

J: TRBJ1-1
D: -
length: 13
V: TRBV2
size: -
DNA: TGTGCCAGCAGTCCCGGGGGGGTGGCTGAAGCTTTCTTT
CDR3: CASSPGGVAEAFF

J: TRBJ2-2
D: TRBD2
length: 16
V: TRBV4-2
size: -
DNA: TGTGCCAGCAGCCCGCGGGAGGGGAGGGACACCGGGGAGCTGTTTTTT
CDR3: CASSPREGRDTGELFF

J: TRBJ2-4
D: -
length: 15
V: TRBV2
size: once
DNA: TGTGCCAGCGGTGGTGTTCCCCTAGCCAAAAACATTCAGTACTTC
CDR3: CASGGVPLAKNIQYF

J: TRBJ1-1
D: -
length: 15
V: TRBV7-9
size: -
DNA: TGTGCCAGCAGCTTGATCGCAGGCGGGGACACTGAAGCTTTCTTT
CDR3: CASSLIAGGDTEAFF

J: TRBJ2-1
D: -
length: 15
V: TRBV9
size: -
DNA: TGTGCCAGCAGCCCGGACTCCTCCTCCTACAATGAGCAGTTCTTC
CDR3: CASSPDSSSYNEQFF

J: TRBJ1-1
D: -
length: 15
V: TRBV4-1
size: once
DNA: TGCGCCAGCAGCCAACAGCCGGGCATGAACACTGAAGCTTTCTTT
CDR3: CASSQQPGMNTEAFF

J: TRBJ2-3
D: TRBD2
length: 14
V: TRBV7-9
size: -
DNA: TGTGCCGGAGGGGCTAGCGGGGGAAGAGATACGCAGTATTTT
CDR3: CAGGASGGRDTQYF

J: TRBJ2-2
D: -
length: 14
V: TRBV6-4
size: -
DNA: TGTGCCAGCAGTTCCCTTTCCAACACCGGGGAGCTGTTTTTT
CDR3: CASSSLSNTGELFF

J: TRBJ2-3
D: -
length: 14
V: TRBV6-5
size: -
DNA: TGTGCCAGCAGTTATGAACAGTCCACAGATACGCAGTATTTT
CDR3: CASSYEQSTDTQYF

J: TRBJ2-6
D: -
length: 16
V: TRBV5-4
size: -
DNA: TGTGCCAGCAGGCGGACGACGGACTCTGGGGCCAACGTCCTGACTTTC
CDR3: CASRRTTDSGANVLTF

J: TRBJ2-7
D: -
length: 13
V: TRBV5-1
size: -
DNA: TGCGCCAGCAGCTCACAGAACTCCTACGAGCAGTACTTC
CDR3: CASSSQNSYEQYF

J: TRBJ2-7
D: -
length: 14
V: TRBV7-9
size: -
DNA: TGTGCCAGCAGCACGGGGGCAGGGGTGGTCGAGCAGTACTTC
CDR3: CASSTGAGVVEQYF

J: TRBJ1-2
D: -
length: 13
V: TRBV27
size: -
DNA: TGTGCCAGCAGTTGGGGACGGGCGGAGGGCTACACCTTC
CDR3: CASSWGRAEGYTF

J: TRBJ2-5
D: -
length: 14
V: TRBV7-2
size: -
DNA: TGTGCCAGCCTGACCCCAAGGGGACAAGAGACCCAGTACTTC
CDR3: CASLTPRGQETQYF

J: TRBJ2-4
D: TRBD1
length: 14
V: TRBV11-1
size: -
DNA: TGTGCCAGCAGCTATACGACAGGGAAGAGCATTCAGTACTTC
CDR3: CASSYTTGKSIQYF

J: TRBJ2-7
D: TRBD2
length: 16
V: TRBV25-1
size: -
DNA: TGTGCCAGCAGTGATTATAGCGGGAGGGCCTCCTACGAGCAGTACTTC
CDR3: CASSDYSGRASYEQYF

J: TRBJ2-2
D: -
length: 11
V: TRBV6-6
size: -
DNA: TGTGCCAGCTTTAGGGCCGGGGAGCTGTTTTTT
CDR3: CASFRAGELFF

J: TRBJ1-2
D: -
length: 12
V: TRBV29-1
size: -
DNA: TGCAGCGTTGAAGTCCCTGCCGGGGGCTACACCTTC
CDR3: CSVEVPAGGYTF

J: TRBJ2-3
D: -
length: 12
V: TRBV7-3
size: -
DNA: TGTGCCAGCAGCTATGGGGGAGATACGCAGTATTTT
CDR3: CASSYGGDTQYF

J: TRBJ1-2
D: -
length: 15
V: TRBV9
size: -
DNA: TGTGCCAGCACCCTATCGGCCACAACTAACTATGGCTACACCTTC
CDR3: CASTLSATTNYGYTF

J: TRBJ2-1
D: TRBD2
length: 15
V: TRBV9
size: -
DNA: TGTGCCAGCGGACCATTCATCGGGAGGGATGGTGAGCAGTTCTTC
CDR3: CASGPFIGRDGEQFF

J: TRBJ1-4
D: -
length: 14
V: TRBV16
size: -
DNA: TGTGCCAGCGACAGCGATCTAACTAATGAAAAACTGTTTTTT
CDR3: CASDSDLTNEKLFF

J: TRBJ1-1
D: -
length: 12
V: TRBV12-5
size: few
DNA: TGTGCTAGTGGCCAAGGGGGCACTGAAGCTTTCTTT
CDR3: CASGQGGTEAFF

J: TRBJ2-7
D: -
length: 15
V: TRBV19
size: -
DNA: TGTGCCAGTAGTATCTCGACAGGTTACCGCTACGAGCAGTACTTC
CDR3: CASSISTGYRYEQYF

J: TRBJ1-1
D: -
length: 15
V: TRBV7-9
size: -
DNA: TGTGCCAGCAGCTTAGTGGGCCTCGGGGGCACTGAAGCTTTCTTT
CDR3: CASSLVGLGGTEAFF

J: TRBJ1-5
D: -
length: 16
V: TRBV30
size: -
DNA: TGTGCCTGGAGTGCGGACGGATCTCTTAGCAATCAGCCCCAGCATTTT
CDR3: CAWSADGSLSNQPQHF

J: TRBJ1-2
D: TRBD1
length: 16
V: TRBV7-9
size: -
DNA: TGTGCCAGCAGCTCCTTGACAGGGGGGCACGACTATGGCTACACCTTC
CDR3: CASSSLTGGHDYGYTF

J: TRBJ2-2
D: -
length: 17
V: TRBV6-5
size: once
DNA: TGTGCCAGCAGTTACTCTCTCATTATGGGTCCCACCGGGGAGCTGTTTTTT
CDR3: CASSYSLIMGPTGELFF

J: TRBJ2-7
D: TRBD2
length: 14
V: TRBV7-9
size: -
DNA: TGTGCCAGCAGTCGACTAGCGGGTTCCTACGAGCAGTACTTC
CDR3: CASSRLAGSYEQYF

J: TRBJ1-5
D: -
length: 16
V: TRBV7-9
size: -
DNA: TGTGCCAGCAGCCCAGGCGGGGGTTTTAGCAATCAGCCCCAGCATTTT
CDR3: CASSPGGGFSNQPQHF

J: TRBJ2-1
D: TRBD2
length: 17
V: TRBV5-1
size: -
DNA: TGCGCCAGCAGCCCCGGACTAGCGGAGCCCTCCTACAATGAGCAGTTCTTC
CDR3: CASSPGLAEPSYNEQFF

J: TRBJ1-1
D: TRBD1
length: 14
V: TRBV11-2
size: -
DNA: TGTGCCAGCAGCTTTCATGACAGGGCCACTGAAGCTTTCTTT
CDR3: CASSFHDRATEAFF

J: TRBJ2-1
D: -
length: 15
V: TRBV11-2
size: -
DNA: TGTGCCAGCAGCTTATATCCGGAGAGCGTGGATGAGCAGTTCTTC
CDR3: CASSLYPESVDEQFF

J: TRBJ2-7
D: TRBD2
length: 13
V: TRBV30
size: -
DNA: TGTGCCTGGAGTCACCGGGAGGGCTACGAGCAGTACTTC
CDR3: CAWSHREGYEQYF

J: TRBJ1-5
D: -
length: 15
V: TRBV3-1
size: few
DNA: TGTGCCAGCAGCCAAGGGCTTGGGGGCGGTCAGCCCCAGCATTTT
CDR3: CASSQGLGGGQPQHF